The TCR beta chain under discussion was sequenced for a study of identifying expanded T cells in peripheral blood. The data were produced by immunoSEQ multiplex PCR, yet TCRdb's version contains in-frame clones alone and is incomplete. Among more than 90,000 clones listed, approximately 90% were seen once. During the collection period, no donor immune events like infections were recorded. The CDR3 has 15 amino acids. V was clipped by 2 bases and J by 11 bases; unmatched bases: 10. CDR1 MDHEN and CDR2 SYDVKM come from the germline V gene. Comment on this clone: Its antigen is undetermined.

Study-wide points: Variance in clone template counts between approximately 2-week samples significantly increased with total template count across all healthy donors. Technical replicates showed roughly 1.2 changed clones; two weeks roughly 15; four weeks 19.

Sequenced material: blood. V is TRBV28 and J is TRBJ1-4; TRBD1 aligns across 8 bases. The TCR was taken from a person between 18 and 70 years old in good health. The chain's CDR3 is CASSLGDPQGGKLFF. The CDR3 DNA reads TGTGCCAGCAGTTTAGGAGACCCACAGGGGGGGAAACTGTTTTTT.